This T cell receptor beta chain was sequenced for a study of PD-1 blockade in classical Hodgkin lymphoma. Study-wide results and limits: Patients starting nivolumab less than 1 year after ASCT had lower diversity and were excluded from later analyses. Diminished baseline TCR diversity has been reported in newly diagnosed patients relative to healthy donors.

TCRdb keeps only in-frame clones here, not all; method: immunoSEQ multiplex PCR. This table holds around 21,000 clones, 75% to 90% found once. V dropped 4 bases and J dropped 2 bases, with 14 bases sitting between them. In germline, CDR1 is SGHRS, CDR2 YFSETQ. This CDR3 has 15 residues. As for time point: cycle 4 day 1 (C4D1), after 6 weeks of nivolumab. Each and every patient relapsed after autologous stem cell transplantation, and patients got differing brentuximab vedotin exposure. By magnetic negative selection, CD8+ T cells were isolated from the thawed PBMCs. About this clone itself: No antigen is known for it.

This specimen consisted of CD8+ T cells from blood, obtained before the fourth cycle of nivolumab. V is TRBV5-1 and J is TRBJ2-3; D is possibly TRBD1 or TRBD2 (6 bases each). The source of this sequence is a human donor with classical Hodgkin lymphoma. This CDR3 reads CASSGGRGNTDTQYF. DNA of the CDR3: TGCGCCAGCAGCGGGGGGCGGGGTAACACAGATACGCAGTATTTT.